Detailed here is one TCR beta chain. Its antigen is as yet unknown. V was trimmed by 8 bases and J by 2 bases, leaving 13 bases between them. Per the germline V gene, CDR1 is SGHTA and CDR2 is FQGNSA. CDR3 length: 14 residues. The sample originates from a study of T cell repertoires in cytomegalovirus infection. Overall study context: Researchers turned to recently identified HLA-C-restricted CMV epitopes as well as well-studied HLA-B-restricted ones.

A single record per CDR3 protein comes from TCRdb applying MiXCR to the reads. In the table there are 140,000 to 150,000 distinct CDR3 sequences, approximately 30% of which are singletons. This rearrangement joins TRBV7-2 to TRBJ1-3; no reliable D call. This specimen was CD8+ T cells from cultured PBMCs, taken from culture after CMV antigen stimulation. This receptor was taken from a human donor in good health (CMV status not recorded). Some clones in this sample may be carry-over from other donors' samples. The chain's CDR3 is CASGPSGPGNTIYF. CDR3 in DNA: TGTGCCAGCGGCCCATCTGGCCCTGGAAACACCATATATTTT.